This T cell receptor beta chain was captured in a study of CD8+CD57+ T cells in acquired aplastic anemia. Study-wide context: Sorted CD4+ and CD8+ cells yielded about 2.9 ug of DNA on average. Study outcomes and limitations: Patients and controls had in common approximately 29 CD8+ CDR3 sequences. CD8+ Simpson's diversity in patients was not significantly different from that in controls.

Profiling that covered TCR beta VDJ and CDR3 relied on genomic DNA as its template. TCRdb used MiXCR to reprocess the reads, holding one entry per CDR3 protein. This table holds approximately 170,000 distinct CDR3 sequences, less than 50% found once. CDR3 size: 14 residues. Germline V gives CDR1 SGDLS, CDR2 YYNGEE. V was clipped by 4 bases and J by 4 bases; unmatched bases: 6. Whoever was chosen for sequencing had shown CD8+CD57+ cell expansion by flow cytometry. Among the patients, none had received any therapy at the time of blood sampling. A single count supports this clonotype. The antigen remains unidentified.

Sequencing used sorted CD4+, CD8+, or CD8+CD57+ T cells (not recorded which) from PBMCs. The gene calls are TRBV9 and TRBJ2-7, with 9 positions matching TRBD2. The receptor was isolated from a human donor with aplastic anemia. The CDR3 is CASSFSGGEYEQYF. Here the CDR3 DNA reads TGTGCCAGCAGCTTTAGCGGGGGAGAGTACGAGCAGTACTTC. Full variable domain (missing parts from reference TRBV9 and TRBJ2-7): DSGVTQTPKHLITATGQRVTLRCSPRSGDLSVYWYQQSLDQGLQFLIQYYNGEERAKGNILERFSAQQFPDLHSELNLSSLELGDSALYFCASSFSGGEYEQYFGPGTRLTVT.